A single sample is the source of the 7 T cell receptor beta chains below, sequenced in a study of preoperative IRX-2 immunotherapy in early breast cancer. Generated by immunoSEQ multiplex PCR, the TCRdb table keeps only in-frame clones and is missing some. The table has around 39,000 clones, about 95% seen once; the top ten hold around 1.6%. Specified treatment: preoperative locoregional IRX-2 cytokine immunotherapy. Sequencing used tumor tissue, obtained after IRX-2 immunotherapy. Receptor source: a human donor with breast cancer.

This clone was counted only a few times. The chain's CDR3 is CASSHGRAGQPQHF. CDR3 DNA sequence: TGTGCCAGCAGTCATGGACGGGCCGGTCAGCCCCAGCATTTT. This chain connects TRBV2 to TRBJ1-5; no reliable D call. Germline lookup yields CDR1 SNHLY and CDR2 FYNNEI. The V and J ends lost 5 bases and 6 bases respectively, with 14 bases between them. The CDR3 covers 14 residues.

The chain employs TRBV6-5 and TRBJ1-5, with D unresolved. There are 12 residues in the CDR3. With 8 bases removed from V and 6 bases from J, the gap between germline ends came to 11 bases. CDR1 is MNHEY and CDR2 is SVGAGI in the germline V gene. This CDR3 reads CASGRAAQPQHF. The DNA for the CDR3 is TGTGCCAGCGGAAGGGCCGCTCAGCCCCAGCATTTT.

The rearrangement links TRBV18 to TRBJ1-2, with 7 bases fitting TRBD1. The V segment lost 4 bases and the J segment 1 base; nucleotides outside the gene matches: 6. This CDR3 contains 15 residues. Germline CDR1 and CDR2: KGHSH and LQKENI. Here the CDR3 reads CASSRIGTVNYGYTF. CDR3 coding DNA: TGTGCCAGCTCACGCATAGGGACAGTTAACTATGGCTACACCTTC.

This clone occurred a few times. V is TRBV11-2 and J is TRBJ2-2, with a possible D match to TRBD1 (6 bases). The CDR3 has 16 residues. Trimming removed 4 bases from V and 7 bases from J, with 19 bases in between. The germline CDR1 and CDR2 sequences are SGHAT and FQNNGV. The CDR3 sequence is CASSSTGGVLGGELFF. For the CDR3, the DNA is TGTGCCAGCAGCTCTACTGGGGGCGTCCTCGGCGGGGAGCTGTTTTTT.

The rearrangement joins TRBV9 to TRBJ2-2; possibly TRBD2 for D (6 bases). Trimming took off 2 bases at V and 8 bases at J, with 13 bases between the two ends. The CDR3 contains 14 residues. Germline values: CDR1 SGDLS, CDR2 YYNGEE. CDR3 DNA: TGTGCCAGCAGCGTTTGGAGGGCGGGTGGGGAGCTGTTTTTT. Protein product: CASSVWRAGGELFF.

This chain connects TRBV19 to TRBJ1-1; D is possibly TRBD1 (5 bases). Germline assignment: CDR1 LNHDA and CDR2 SQIVND (reference sequence). The CDR3 consists of 14 residues. The V gene lost 9 bases and the J gene lost 3 bases, with 17 bases spanning the gap. This CDR3 is CASLQGRSHTEAFF. CDR3 nucleotide sequence: TGTGCCAGCCTCCAGGGTCGCAGTCACACTGAAGCTTTCTTT.

The chain combines TRBV19 with TRBJ2-1, with D perhaps TRBD1 or TRBD2 (5 bases each). Deletions cut 4 bases from V and 8 bases from J, with 15 bases between. Germline CDR1 and CDR2: LNHDA and SQIVND (reference sequence). The CDR3 loop spans 14 amino acids. CDR3 loop: CASSTPGLSDEQFF. CDR3 in DNA: TGTGCCAGTAGTACCCCGGGGCTCTCGGATGAGCAGTTCTTC.